This T cell receptor beta chain was captured by sequencing in a study of blood T cells in healthy people across ages. A second PCR of about 7 to 11 cycles used a sample-barcoded 5' primer and a J-beta primer mix. Each CDR3 protein is one row after TCRdb ran MiXCR on the 5' RACE reads. The profile shows 1.5 million to 2 million distinct CDR3 sequences, 35% to 50% of them singletons. V was pared by 6 bases and J by 10 bases, with 14 bases of the junction left unmatched. Germline lookup yields CDR1 MNHEY and CDR2 SVGAGI. The CDR3 extends over 15 amino acids. The receptor was derived from a human donor in good health. The sequenced material came from blood. V and J are TRBV6-5 and TRBJ1-4, with 7 positions matching TRBD1. CDR3 DNA: TGTGCCAGCAGGCTACTCGGGACAGATCATGGAAAACTGTTTTTT. It translates to CASRLLGTDHGKLFF.